The entry below gives a single TCR beta chain sequence along with its context. Antigen specificity is unknown. This record comes from a study of cytomegalovirus exposure and HLA in healthy donors. Study-wide results and caveats: There were a few CMV-associated chains whose specificity for CMV antigens was confirmed in vitro. It was 160 or so TCR beta chains that were listed as cytomegalovirus-associated.

The V end was cut by 0 bases, the J end by 3 bases, with 13 bases between. Germline lookup yields CDR1 SGHNT and CDR2 YYREEE (reference sequence). The CDR3 has 15 amino acids. The protocol was immunoSEQ multiplex PCR, while the TCRdb copy is restricted to in-frame clones and leaves out a portion. The data contain approximately 170,000 clones, more than 70% of them singletons. Donors came from a validation cohort of 95 to 150 subjects, distinct from the first 666-subject cohort. V usage is TRBV5-4 and J usage is TRBJ2-7; D call uncertain. The receptor's source is a man aged 25 to 45 in good health and CMV-seropositive. The sequenced sample was PBMCs. For the CDR3, the DNA is TGTGCCAGCAGCTTGGTAGGAGACCTATTCTACGAGCAGTACTTC. The encoded protein is CASSLVGDLFYEQYF.